The present TCR beta chain was sequenced within a study of CD8 T cells in Susac syndrome. Trimming left V 4 bases short and J 0 bases short, with 9 bases between. This CDR3 comprises 14 residues. Looked up from germline, CDR1 is SGHDN and CDR2 is FVKESK. Random hexamers were used to reverse transcribe the RNA input (roughly 0.5 to 1 ug). TCRdb itself ran the immunoSEQ multiplex PCR reads through MiXCR, one entry per CDR3 protein. Of about 190,000 distinct CDR3 sequences detected, roughly nine tenths appear once; the ten largest clones hold about 0.1%. The sample consisted of CD4+ T cells from PBMCs. The chain recombines TRBV14 with TRBJ1-1; tentative D call: TRBD1 (6 bases). This sequence originates from a human donor with Susac syndrome. CDR3 region: CASSRWDMNTEAFF. The DNA for the CDR3 is TGTGCCAGCAGCCGATGGGACATGAACACTGAAGCTTTCTTT.